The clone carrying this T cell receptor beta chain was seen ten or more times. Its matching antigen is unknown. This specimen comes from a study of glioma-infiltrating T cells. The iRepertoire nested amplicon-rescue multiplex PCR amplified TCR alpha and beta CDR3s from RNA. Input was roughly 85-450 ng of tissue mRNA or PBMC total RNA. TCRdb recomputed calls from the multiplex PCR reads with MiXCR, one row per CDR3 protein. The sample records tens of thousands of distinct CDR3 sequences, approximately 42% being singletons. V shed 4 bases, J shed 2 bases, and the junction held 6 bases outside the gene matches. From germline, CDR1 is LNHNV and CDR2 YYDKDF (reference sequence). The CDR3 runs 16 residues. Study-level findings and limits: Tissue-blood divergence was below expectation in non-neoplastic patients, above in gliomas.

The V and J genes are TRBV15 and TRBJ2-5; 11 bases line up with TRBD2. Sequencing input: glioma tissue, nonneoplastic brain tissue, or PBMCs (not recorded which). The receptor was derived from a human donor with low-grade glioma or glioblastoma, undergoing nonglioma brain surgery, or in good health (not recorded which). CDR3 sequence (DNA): TGTGCCACCAGCAAGGTCCCTAGCGGGGGGCAAGAGACCCAGTACTTC. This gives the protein CATSKVPSGGQETQYF.